One sample yielded the 26 T cell receptor beta chains listed below, sequenced in a study of cytomegalovirus exposure and HLA in healthy donors. The primer mix had 60 Vbeta and 13 Jbeta primers. Measured with immunoSEQ multiplex PCR; TCRdb has only the in-frame clones, and not every one. The sample has around 220,000 clones; about 75% are singletons. Sequencing input: PBMCs. Receptor source: a woman aged 25 to 39 in good health and CMV-seronegative.

This sequence joins TRBV5-4 and TRBJ2-1, with 15 bases aligning to TRBD2. The CDR3 extends over 16 amino acids. The germline CDR1 and CDR2 sequences are SGHNT and YYREEE (reference sequence). Germline trimming cut 4 bases from V and 7 bases from J; bases unmatched to any gene: 6. This chain's CDR3 is CASSPRTSGGGNEQFF. CDR3 sequence (DNA): TGTGCCAGCAGCCCACGGACTAGCGGGGGGGGGAATGAGCAGTTCTTC.

This sequence joins TRBV11-3 and TRBJ1-2; 11 bases are a match to TRBD1. V lost 4 bases, J lost 7 bases, and 5 bases stayed unmatched. This CDR3 is built from 14 residues. The germline gives CDR1 SGHNT, CDR2 YENEEA. In DNA, the CDR3 is TGTGCCAGCAGCTCCCGGGACAGGGGGATTGGCTACACCTTC. Translation: CASSSRDRGIGYTF.

The V gene is TRBV2, the J gene TRBJ2-1, with 7 bases identical to TRBD2. V lost 6 bases and J lost 3; bases outside the gene matches: 14. Germline CDR1 SNHLY, CDR2 FYNNEI. The CDR3 is 17 amino acids. DNA for the CDR3: TGTGCCAGCAGGGCCAGCTGGGGAGGGGAATACTACAATGAGCAGTTCTTC. Translating gives CASRASWGGEYYNEQFF.

The chain uses TRBV5-4 and TRBJ2-6; TRBD1 agrees at 8 bases. The CDR3 sequence is 17 residues long. Losses at the gene ends were 4 bases for V and 4 bases for J; bases not matched to a gene: 10. Germline CDR1 is SGHNT and CDR2 is YYREEE (reference sequence). The chain's CDR3 is CASSKAQGAVGANVLTF. CDR3 nucleotide sequence: TGTGCCAGCAGCAAGGCCCAGGGGGCTGTGGGGGCCAACGTCCTGACTTTC.

The chain has TRBV30 and TRBJ1-1; possible D gene TRBD1, 5 bases. The CDR3 sequence is 13 residues long. The V and J ends lost 2 bases and 0 bases respectively, with 7 bases between them. CDR1 is GTSNPN, CDR2 SVGIG, per germline (reference sequence). CDR3 protein: CAWSYRLNTEAFF. In nucleotides, the CDR3 is TGTGCCTGGAGTTACAGGTTGAACACTGAAGCTTTCTTT.

The chain has TRBV6-6 and TRBJ2-1, with D maybe TRBD2 (7 bases). Trimming shortened V by 5 bases and J by 8 bases, and 19 bases separated the two germline ends. The CDR3 runs 15 residues. Germline CDR1 is MNHNY and CDR2 is SVGAGI (reference sequence). This chain's CDR3 is CASSPGLGGNYEQFF. CDR3 nucleotide sequence: TGTGCCAGCAGTCCCGGACTAGGGGGTAACTATGAGCAGTTCTTC.

The chain has TRBV19 and TRBJ1-2; 9 bases are a match to TRBD1. Germline CDR1 is LNHDA and CDR2 is SQIVND (reference sequence). Trimming at V came to 0 bases and at J to 7 bases, leaving 12 bases not matched to a gene. The CDR3 runs to 17 residues. In DNA, the CDR3 is TGTGCCAGTAGTATAGATCCTCTGGGACAGGGAGTCTTTGGCTACACCTTC. Protein sequence: CASSIDPLGQGVFGYTF.

The V call is TRBV12-5, the J call TRBJ2-2, with 8 bases lining up with TRBD2. Trimming took 1 base from V and 5 from J; bases not matched to a gene: 12. The CDR3 consists of 18 residues. Per germline, CDR1 LGHNT and CDR2 FRNRAP. The CDR3, as DNA: TGTGCTAGTGGTTTGGCTCTAGAAGCGGGGGTCCCGACCGGGGAGCTGTTTTTT. As protein: CASGLALEAGVPTGELFF.

Only a few counts were recorded for this clone. The chain employs TRBV15 and TRBJ2-5; D is unresolved. CDR3 length equals 15 residues. The V gene lost 1 base and the J gene lost 2 bases, with 11 bases spanning the gap. Germline loops: CDR1 LNHNV, CDR2 YYDKDF (reference sequence). In DNA form, the CDR3 reads TGTGCCACCAGCAGAGTGGGTGCAGGACAAGAGACCCAGTACTTC. As protein: CATSRVGAGQETQYF.

V gene TRBV5-1 combines with J gene TRBJ1-1; D remains ambiguous. CDR1 SGHRS and CDR2 YFSETQ come from the germline V gene. The CDR3 runs to 13 residues. Between the trimmed V and J ends, which lost 1 base and 8 bases, there was a span of 12 bases. The CDR3: CASSLLDGQEAFF. For the CDR3, the DNA is TGCGCCAGCAGCTTGTTGGATGGGCAGGAAGCTTTCTTT. The entire variable domain, with the rest obtained from reference TRBV5-1 and TRBJ1-1, is as follows: KAGVTQTPRYLIKTRGQQVTLSCSPISGHRSVSWYQQTPGQGLQFLFEYFSETQRNKGNFPGRFSGRQFSNSRSEMNVSTLELGDSALYLCASSLLDGQEAFFGQGTRLTVV.

This clone has only a few counts. The chain combines TRBV6-1 with TRBJ1-6, with 7 bases lining up with TRBD1. The V and J ends lost 2 bases and 14 bases, in that order; junction bases with no gene match: 9. This CDR3 spans 14 amino acids. CDR1 and CDR2 (germline): MNHNS, SASEGT. The CDR3 DNA reads as TGTGCCAGCAGTGAACGCCAGGGGGTCTCAGCCCTCCACTTT. Its translation: CASSERQGVSALHF.

The chain uses TRBV27 and TRBJ1-5; D gene unclear. The V and J ends lost 2 bases and 4 bases respectively, with 6 bases between them. In germline, CDR1 is MNHEY, CDR2 SMNVEV (reference sequence). The CDR3 has 13 amino acids. The CDR3 spells CASSLVQNQPQHF. The DNA for the CDR3 is TGTGCCAGCAGTTTAGTACAGAATCAGCCCCAGCATTTT.

V usage is TRBV28 and J usage is TRBJ1-1, with a tentative D call TRBD1 (6 bases). This CDR3 region has 14 residues. V was clipped by 5 bases and J by 6 bases, with 16 bases between them. Germline V CDR1 and CDR2: MDHEN, SYDVKM. The CDR3 bases are TGTGCCAGCAGTGGACAGTGGATTACGGCTGAAGCTTTCTTT. It codes for CASSGQWITAEAFF.

This clone was detected a few times. The gene calls are TRBV29-1 and TRBJ2-7; D call uncertain. Deletions cut 0 bases from V and 6 bases from J, with 12 bases between. Germline CDR1 reads SQVTM; CDR2 reads ANQGSEA. The CDR3 has 13 amino acids. The CDR3 spells CSVEDSTGVEQYF. The CDR3 DNA reads TGCAGCGTTGAAGATTCTACCGGAGTCGAGCAGTACTTC.

This chain links TRBV11-2 with TRBJ1-2; D is unresolved. CDR1 is SGHAT and CDR2 is FQNNGV in the germline V gene. This CDR3 has 13 residues. Deletions cut 3 bases from V and 12 bases from J, with 17 bases between. CDR3 residues: CASSFLGSGADTF. Written as DNA, the CDR3 is TGTGCCAGCAGCTTTCTAGGCAGTGGCGCTGACACCTTC.

This clone was observed a few times. This chain links TRBV11-3 with TRBJ2-7, with a weak D call TRBD1 (6 bases). Germline V gene sequence: CDR1 SGHNT, CDR2 YENEEA. V lost 4 bases and J lost 4, with 8 bases in between. The CDR3 totals 12 residues. The CDR3 sequence: CASSSTGYEQYF. The CDR3 coding sequence is TGTGCCAGCAGCTCGACAGGATACGAGCAGTACTTC.

This CDR3 is CARAGTGGHEQYF. The CDR3, as DNA: TGTGCCAGGGCCGGGACAGGGGGCCACGAGCAGTACTTC. The chain recombines TRBV2 with TRBJ2-7, with 12 bases matching TRBD1. Trimming took 9 bases from V and 5 from J; bases not matched to a gene: 5. Germline CDR1 and CDR2: SNHLY and FYNNEI. This CDR3 is built from 13 residues.

The chain uses TRBV10-1 and TRBJ2-1; 10 nucleotides align to TRBD2. The V segment lost 3 bases and the J segment 10 bases; nucleotides outside the gene matches: 12. The CDR3 totals 16 residues. The germline V gene encodes CDR1 WNHNN and CDR2 SYGVQD (reference sequence). The CDR3 reads CASSEGASGRAGEQFF. CDR3 in DNA: TGCGCCAGCAGTGAAGGAGCAAGCGGGAGGGCGGGAGAGCAGTTCTTC.

V and J are TRBV29-1 and TRBJ2-1; 7 bases are shared with TRBD1. The germline gives CDR1 SQVTM, CDR2 ANQGSEA. The CDR3 runs 12 residues. V lost 5 bases and J lost 8; bases outside the gene matches: 6. CDR3 amino acids: CSVKGQYDEQFF. DNA for the CDR3: TGCAGCGTTAAGGGACAGTACGATGAGCAGTTCTTC.

The chain carries TRBV15 and TRBJ2-7; D might be TRBD2 (5 bases). V was cut by 0 bases and J by 3 bases, with 12 bases left in between. The CDR3 spans 15 residues. Germline V lookup: CDR1 LNHNV, CDR2 YYDKDF (reference sequence). The CDR3 region is CATSRDQEGVYEQYF. In DNA form, the CDR3 reads TGTGCCACCAGCAGAGATCAAGAGGGAGTCTACGAGCAGTACTTC. Full variable domain (missing parts from reference TRBV15 and TRBJ2-7): DAMVIQNPRYQVTQFGKPVTLSCSQTLNHNVMYWYQQKSSQAPKLLFHYYDKDFNNEADTPDNFQSRRPNTSFCFLDIRSPGLGDTAMYLCATSRDQEGVYEQYFGPGTRLTVT.

The chain has TRBV11-2 and TRBJ2-3, with TRBD2 matching over 8 bases. V lost 5 bases and J lost 4; bases outside the gene matches: 8. The CDR3 extends over 15 amino acids. From germline, CDR1 is SGHAT and CDR2 FQNNGV. The CDR3 sequence: CASSNGVRGADTQYF. Here the CDR3 DNA reads TGTGCCAGCAGCAACGGGGTGCGGGGGGCAGATACGCAGTATTTT.

The J gene is TRBJ1-1, the V gene TRBV19, with 7 bases fitting TRBD1. The CDR3 is 14 amino acids. Germline-derived CDR1 and CDR2 are LNHDA and SQIVND (reference sequence). V gave up 5 bases and J gave up 6 bases; unmatched junction bases: 9. For the CDR3, the DNA is TGTGCCAGTAGTCGAGACAGGGAAAGCTCTGAAGCTTTCTTT. Translation gives CASSRDRESSEAFF.

V gene TRBV5-6 combines with J gene TRBJ2-5; D is uncertain. Germline V gene data show CDR1 as SGHDT and CDR2 as YYEEEE. Deletions cut 3 bases from V and 1 base from J, with 16 bases between. The CDR3 runs 16 residues. CDR3 sequence (DNA): TGTGCCAGCAGCTCCCTAGGTCTAGGTTCCCAAGAGACCCAGTACTTC. Translated, it gives CASSSLGLGSQETQYF.

The V call is TRBV5-1, the J call TRBJ2-7; D possibly corresponds to TRBD2 (6 bases). V was shortened by 4 bases and J by 3 bases, with 8 bases between the two germline ends. The CDR3 has 12 residues. In germline, CDR1 is SGHRS, CDR2 YFSETQ. In DNA form, the CDR3 reads TGCGCCAGCAGCCCGGGGGTCTACGAGCAGTACTTC. Amino acid sequence: CASSPGVYEQYF. The entire variable domain, with the rest obtained from reference TRBV5-1 and TRBJ2-7, is as follows: KAGVTQTPRYLIKTRGQQVTLSCSPISGHRSVSWYQQTPGQGLQFLFEYFSETQRNKGNFPGRFSGRQFSNSRSEMNVSTLELGDSALYLCASSPGVYEQYFGPGTRLTVT.

The J gene is TRBJ2-5, the V gene TRBV2; maybe TRBD1 (6 bases). CDR1 and CDR2 from the germline V gene are SNHLY and FYNNEI. V was trimmed by 10 bases and J by 6 bases, leaving 18 bases between them. This CDR3 is built from 13 residues. As DNA, the CDR3 is TGTGCCACTGGGACCAGGGGCGTGCAGACCCAGTACTTC. It translates to CATGTRGVQTQYF.

The rearrangement joins TRBV4-2 to TRBJ2-5; TRBD2 agrees at 7 bases. The CDR3 consists of 13 residues. Germline V lookup: CDR1 LGHNA, CDR2 YNFKEQ. The J segment lost 4 bases and the V segment lost 1 base, leaving 0 bases of the junction unmatched. CDR3 loop: CASSQAGGETQYF. CDR3 in DNA: TGTGCCAGCAGCCAAGCGGGAGGAGAGACCCAGTACTTC.